The present T cell receptor beta chain was sequenced within a study of shared clonotypes between healthy human individuals. Broader study findings: Clonotypes shared by all four sorted-subset donors had higher generation probabilities than non-shared clonotypes. Despite large depth, sorted-subset datasets appeared incompletely sequenced.

Division of CD4+ cells produced a CD45RA+ naive subset and a CD45RA-negative memory subset. A note on this clone: The target antigen is unknown.

Deep-level settings were used for running the assay. Profiling relied on immunoSEQ multiplex PCR, and the TCRdb table lists in-frame clones only, not all of them. This sample has about 2.4 million clones, with more than 90% found just once. From germline, CDR1 is ENHRY and CDR2 SYGVKD. The V end lost 0 bases, the J end lost 4 bases, and 17 bases lay between the germline ends. This CDR3 spans 17 amino acids. The receptor was derived from a man aged 18 to 29 in good health. The chain couples TRBV10-3 to TRBJ2-3; perhaps TRBD2 as D (7 bases). Sequencing was carried out using naive CD4+ T cells sorted from blood. Stated subset: CD45RA+ positively selected. CDR3 sequence reads: CAISESKGGGVADTQYF. CDR3 bases: TGTGCCATCAGTGAGTCGAAAGGAGGGGGGGTGGCAGATACGCAGTATTTT.